The source of this T cell receptor beta chain is a study of blood T cell repertoires in COVID-19. About the study: The origin of the acute and convalescent COVID-19 samples was the United States, Italy and Spain. Sources were T cells, B-cell-depleted T cells, or PBMCs; the material itself was cDNA or gDNA.

Assay used: immunoSEQ multiplex PCR; TCRdb lists only in-frame clones, some missing. In the table there are under 300,000 clones, around 86% of which are singletons. V lost 1 base and J lost 6, with 8 bases in between. The germline CDR1 and CDR2 sequences are SGHTS and YDEGEE. There are 13 residues in the CDR3. This clone was found once. The chain recombines TRBV5-8 with TRBJ1-5; D may be TRBD1 (5 bases). The TCR originated in a woman in her sixties or seventies with active or convalescent COVID-19. Sequencing was performed on peripheral blood. CDR3 amino acids: CASSLQGGQPQHF. The CDR3 coding sequence is TGTGCCAGCAGCTTGCAGGGAGGTCAGCCCCAGCATTTT.